The sequence of this T cell receptor beta chain was determined in a study of Graves' ophthalmopathy and Graves' hyperthyroidism. This clonotype was recorded a few times. Antigen unknown. RNA transcripts provided the template for amplifying TCR beta CDR3 regions. An initial RT-PCR round employing HTBI primers preceded a second-round multiplex PCR. TCRdb independently ran MiXCR on the multiplex PCR reads; one entry per CDR3 protein. The sample carries approximately 150,000 distinct CDR3 sequences, around 39% recorded once. Study-wide points: From stable hyperthyroidism, ophthalmopathy was separated by a 13-signature model with 85% to 90% sensitivity and under 84% specificity. The blood repertoire also included most expanded thyroid clonotypes above 0.001 frequency.

Trimming removed 4 bases at V and 6 bases at J, with 16 bases between. CDR1 and CDR2 (germline): MNHNS, SASEGT. The CDR3 extends over 16 amino acids. Input material: peripheral blood. This receptor was taken from a man aged 30 to 39 with Graves' ophthalmopathy. This chain joins TRBV6-1 and TRBJ1-6; a weak D match, TRBD1 (6 bases). The CDR3 nucleotides are TGTGCCAGCAGTGCCTTGGGACACTCCGCTAATTCACCCCTCCACTTT. It codes for CASSALGHSANSPLHF.